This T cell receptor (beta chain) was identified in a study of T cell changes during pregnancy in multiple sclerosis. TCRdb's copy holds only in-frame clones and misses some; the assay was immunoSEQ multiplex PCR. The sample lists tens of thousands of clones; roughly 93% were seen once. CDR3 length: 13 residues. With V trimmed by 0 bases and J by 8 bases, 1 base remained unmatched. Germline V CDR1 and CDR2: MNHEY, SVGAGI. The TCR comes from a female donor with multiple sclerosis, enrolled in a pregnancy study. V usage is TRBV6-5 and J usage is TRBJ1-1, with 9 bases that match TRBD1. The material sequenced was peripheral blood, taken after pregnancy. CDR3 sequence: CASSYSGTGEAFF. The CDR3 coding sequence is TGTGCCAGCAGTTACTCGGGGACAGGGGAAGCTTTCTTT.